The clone carrying this T cell receptor beta chain showed up just a few times. Assay: immunoSEQ multiplex PCR; the TCRdb copy retains only in-frame clones and omits some. The table records around 70,000 clones, about 92% of them present only once. This record belongs to a study of T cell changes during pregnancy in multiple sclerosis. Trimming took 2 bases from V and 4 from J, leaving 14 bases between them. CDR1 is GTSNPN, CDR2 SVGIG, per germline (reference sequence). CDR3 length: 14 amino acids. The TCR originated in a female donor with multiple sclerosis, enrolled in a pregnancy study. The source was peripheral blood, collected before pregnancy. The chain uses TRBV30 and TRBJ1-1, with D perhaps matching TRBD1 (5 bases). The CDR3 DNA is TGTGCCTGGAGTCCAGGGTGGGGTAGCACTGAAGCTTTCTTT. Protein product: CAWSPGWGSTEAFF. Together with reference TRBV30 and TRBJ1-1, the CDR3 gives the full variable domain: SQTIHQWPATLVQPVGSPLSLECTVEGTSNPNLYWYRQAAGRGLQLLFYSVGIGQISSEVPQNLSASRPQDRQFILSSKKLLLSDSGFYLCAWSPGWGSTEAFFGQGTRLTVV.